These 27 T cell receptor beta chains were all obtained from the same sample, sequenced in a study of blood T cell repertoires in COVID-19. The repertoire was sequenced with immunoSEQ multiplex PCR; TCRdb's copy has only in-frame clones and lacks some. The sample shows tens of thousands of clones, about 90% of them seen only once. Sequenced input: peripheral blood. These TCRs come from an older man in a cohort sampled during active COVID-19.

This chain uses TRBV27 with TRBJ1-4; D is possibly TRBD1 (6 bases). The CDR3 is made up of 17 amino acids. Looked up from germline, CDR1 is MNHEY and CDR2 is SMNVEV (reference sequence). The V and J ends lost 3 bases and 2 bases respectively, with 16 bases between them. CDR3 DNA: TGTGCCAGCAGTTTGAGGTCAGGGGCGCGGACTAATGAAAAACTGTTTTTT. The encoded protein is CASSLRSGARTNEKLFF.

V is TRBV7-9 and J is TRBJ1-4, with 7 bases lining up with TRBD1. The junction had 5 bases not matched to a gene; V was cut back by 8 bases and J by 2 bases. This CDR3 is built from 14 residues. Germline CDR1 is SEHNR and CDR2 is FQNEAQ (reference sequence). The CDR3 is CASSPGQTNEKLFF. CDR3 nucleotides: TGTGCCAGCTCTCCGGGACAGACTAATGAAAAACTGTTTTTT.

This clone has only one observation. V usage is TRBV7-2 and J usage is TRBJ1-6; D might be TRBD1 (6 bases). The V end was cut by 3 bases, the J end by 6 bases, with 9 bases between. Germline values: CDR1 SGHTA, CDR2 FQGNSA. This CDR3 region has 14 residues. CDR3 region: CASSLDSLNSPLHF. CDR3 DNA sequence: TGTGCCAGCAGCTTGGACAGTCTTAATTCACCCCTCCACTTT.

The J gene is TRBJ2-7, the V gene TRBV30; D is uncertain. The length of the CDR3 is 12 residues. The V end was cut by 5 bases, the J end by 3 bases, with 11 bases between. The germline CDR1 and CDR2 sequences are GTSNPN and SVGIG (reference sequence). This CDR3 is CAWETPGYEQYF. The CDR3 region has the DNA TGTGCCTGGGAAACTCCAGGCTACGAGCAGTACTTC.

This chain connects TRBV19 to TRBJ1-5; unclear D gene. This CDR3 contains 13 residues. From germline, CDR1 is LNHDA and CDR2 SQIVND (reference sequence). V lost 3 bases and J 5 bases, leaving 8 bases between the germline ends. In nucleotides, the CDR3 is TGTGCCAGTAGTATGATCCGGGATCAGCCCCAGCATTTT. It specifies CASSMIRDQPQHF. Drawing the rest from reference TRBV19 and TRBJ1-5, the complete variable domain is DGGITQSPKYLFRKEGQNVTLSCEQNLNHDAMYWYRQDPGQGLRLIYYSQIVNDFQKGDIAEGYSVSREKKESFPLTVTSAQKNPTAFYLCASSMIRDQPQHFGDGTRLSIL.

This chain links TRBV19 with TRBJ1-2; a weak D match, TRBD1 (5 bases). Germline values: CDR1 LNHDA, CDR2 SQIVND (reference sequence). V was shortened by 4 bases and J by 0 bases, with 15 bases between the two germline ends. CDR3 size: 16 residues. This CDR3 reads CASSKNRLPANYGYTF. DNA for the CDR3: TGTGCCAGTAGTAAAAACAGGTTACCAGCTAACTATGGCTACACCTTC.

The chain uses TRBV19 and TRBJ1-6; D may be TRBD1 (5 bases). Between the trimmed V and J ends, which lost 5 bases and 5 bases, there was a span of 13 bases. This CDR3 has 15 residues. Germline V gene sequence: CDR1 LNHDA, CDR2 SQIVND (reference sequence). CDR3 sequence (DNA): TGTGCCAGTAGTTCAGGGCAGCTTAATAATTCACCCCTCCACTTT. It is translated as CASSSGQLNNSPLHF.

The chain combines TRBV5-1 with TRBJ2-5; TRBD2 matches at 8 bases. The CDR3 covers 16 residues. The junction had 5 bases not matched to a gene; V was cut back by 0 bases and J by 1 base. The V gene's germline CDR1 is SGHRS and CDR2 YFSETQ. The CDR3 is CASSLGERGPQETQYF. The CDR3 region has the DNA TGCGCCAGCAGCTTGGGAGAGCGGGGGCCCCAAGAGACCCAGTACTTC.

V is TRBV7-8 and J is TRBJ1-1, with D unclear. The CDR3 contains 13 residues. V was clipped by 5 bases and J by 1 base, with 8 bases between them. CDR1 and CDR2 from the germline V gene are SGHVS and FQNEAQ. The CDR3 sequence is CASSTRQNTEAFF. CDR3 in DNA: TGTGCCAGCAGCACTAGACAGAACACTGAAGCTTTCTTT.

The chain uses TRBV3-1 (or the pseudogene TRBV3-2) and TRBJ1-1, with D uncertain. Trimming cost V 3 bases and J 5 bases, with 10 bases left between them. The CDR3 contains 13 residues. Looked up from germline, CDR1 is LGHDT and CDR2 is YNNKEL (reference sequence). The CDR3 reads CASSQGPGTEAFF. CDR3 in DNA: TGTGCCAGCAGCCAGGGCCCGGGGACTGAAGCTTTCTTT.

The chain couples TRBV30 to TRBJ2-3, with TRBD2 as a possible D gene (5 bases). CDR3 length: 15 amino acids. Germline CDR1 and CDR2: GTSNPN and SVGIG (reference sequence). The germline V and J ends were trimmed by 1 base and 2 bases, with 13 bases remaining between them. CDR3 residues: CAWSAASSLTDTQYF. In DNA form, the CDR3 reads TGTGCCTGGAGTGCGGCTAGCTCTCTCACAGATACGCAGTATTTT.

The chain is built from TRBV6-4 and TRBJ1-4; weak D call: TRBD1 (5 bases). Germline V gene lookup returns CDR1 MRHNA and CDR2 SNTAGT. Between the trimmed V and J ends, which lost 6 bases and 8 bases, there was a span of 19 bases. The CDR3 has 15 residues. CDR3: CASRQEYGGREKLFF. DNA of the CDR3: TGTGCCAGCAGACAGGAATACGGTGGAAGGGAAAAACTGTTTTTT.

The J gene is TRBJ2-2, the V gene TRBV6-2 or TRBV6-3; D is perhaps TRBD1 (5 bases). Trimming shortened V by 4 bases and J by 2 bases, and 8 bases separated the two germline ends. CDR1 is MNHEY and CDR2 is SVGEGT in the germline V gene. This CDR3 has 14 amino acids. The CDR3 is CASSSQGNTGELFF. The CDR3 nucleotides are TGTGCCAGCAGTTCCCAGGGAAACACCGGGGAGCTGTTTTTT.

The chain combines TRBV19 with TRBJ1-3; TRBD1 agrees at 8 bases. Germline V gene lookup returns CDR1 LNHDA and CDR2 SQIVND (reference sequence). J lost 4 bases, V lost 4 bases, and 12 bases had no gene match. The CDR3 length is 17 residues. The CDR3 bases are TGTGCCAGTAGTAATCAGGGGGCGCAGACAAGCGGAAACACCATATATTTT. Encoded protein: CASSNQGAQTSGNTIYF.

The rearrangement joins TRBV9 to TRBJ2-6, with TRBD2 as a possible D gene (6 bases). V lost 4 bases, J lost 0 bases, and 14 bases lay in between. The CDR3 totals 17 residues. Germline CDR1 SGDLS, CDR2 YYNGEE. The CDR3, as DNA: TGTGCCAGCAGCCCCGGGACCGGGAGCTCTGGGGCCAACGTCCTGACTTTC. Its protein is CASSPGTGSSGANVLTF.

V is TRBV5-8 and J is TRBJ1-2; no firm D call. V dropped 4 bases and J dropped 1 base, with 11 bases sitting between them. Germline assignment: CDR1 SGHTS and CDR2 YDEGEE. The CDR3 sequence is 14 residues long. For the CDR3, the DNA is TGTGCCAGCAGCACCCGGAGGGATAACTATGGCTACACCTTC. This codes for CASSTRRDNYGYTF.

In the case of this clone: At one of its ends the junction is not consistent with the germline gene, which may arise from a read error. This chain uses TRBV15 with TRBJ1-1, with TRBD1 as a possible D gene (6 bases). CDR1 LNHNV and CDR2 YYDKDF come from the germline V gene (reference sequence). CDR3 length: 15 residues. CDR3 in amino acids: CATRRDRGANTEAFF. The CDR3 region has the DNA TGTGCCACCAGAAGAGATCGGGGGGCGAACACTGAAGCTTTCTTT.

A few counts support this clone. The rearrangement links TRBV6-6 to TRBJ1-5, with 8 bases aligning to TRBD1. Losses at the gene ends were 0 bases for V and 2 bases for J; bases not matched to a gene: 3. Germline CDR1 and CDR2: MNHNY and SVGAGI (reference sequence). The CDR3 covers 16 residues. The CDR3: CASSYSPGQGNQPQHF. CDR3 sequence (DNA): TGTGCCAGCAGTTACTCGCCGGGACAGGGCAATCAGCCCCAGCATTTT.

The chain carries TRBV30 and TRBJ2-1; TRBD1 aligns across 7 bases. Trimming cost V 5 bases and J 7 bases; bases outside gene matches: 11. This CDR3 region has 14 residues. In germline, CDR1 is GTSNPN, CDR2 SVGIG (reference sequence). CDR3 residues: CAWGAGGTRNEQFF. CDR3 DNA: TGTGCCTGGGGCGCAGGGGGTACGAGGAATGAGCAGTTCTTC.

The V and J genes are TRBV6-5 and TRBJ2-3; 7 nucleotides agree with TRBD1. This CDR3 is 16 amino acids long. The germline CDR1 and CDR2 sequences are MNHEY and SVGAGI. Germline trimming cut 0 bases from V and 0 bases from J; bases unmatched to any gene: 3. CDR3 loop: CASSYSGTASTDTQYF. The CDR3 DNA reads TGTGCCAGCAGTTACTCGGGGACAGCTAGCACAGATACGCAGTATTTT.

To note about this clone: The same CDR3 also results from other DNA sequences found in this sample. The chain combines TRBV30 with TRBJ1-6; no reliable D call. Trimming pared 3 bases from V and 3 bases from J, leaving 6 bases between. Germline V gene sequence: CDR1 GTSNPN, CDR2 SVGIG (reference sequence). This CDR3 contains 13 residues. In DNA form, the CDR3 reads TGTGCCTGGAGCGGAGGCTATAATTCACCCCTCCACTTT. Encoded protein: CAWSGGYNSPLHF.

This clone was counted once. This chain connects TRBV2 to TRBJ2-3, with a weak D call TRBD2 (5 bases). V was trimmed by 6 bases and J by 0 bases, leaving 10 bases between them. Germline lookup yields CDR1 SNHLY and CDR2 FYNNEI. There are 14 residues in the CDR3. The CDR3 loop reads CASRSRGSTDTQYF. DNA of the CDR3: TGTGCCAGCAGATCCCGGGGTAGCACAGATACGCAGTATTTT.

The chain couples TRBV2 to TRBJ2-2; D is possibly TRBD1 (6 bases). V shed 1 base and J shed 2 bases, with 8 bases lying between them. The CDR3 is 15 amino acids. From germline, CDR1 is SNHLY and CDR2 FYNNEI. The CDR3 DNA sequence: TGTGCCAGCAGTGAAGGGACAGCAAACACCGGGGAGCTGTTTTTT. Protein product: CASSEGTANTGELFF.

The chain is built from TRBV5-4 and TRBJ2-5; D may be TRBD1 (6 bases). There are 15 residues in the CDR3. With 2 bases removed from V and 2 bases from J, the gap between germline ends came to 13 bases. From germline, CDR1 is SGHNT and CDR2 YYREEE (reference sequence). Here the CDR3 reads CASSLTGTRQETQYF. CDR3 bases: TGTGCCAGCAGCTTAACCGGGACACGTCAAGAGACCCAGTACTTC. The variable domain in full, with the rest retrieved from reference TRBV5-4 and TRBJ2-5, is ETGVTQSPTHLIKTRGQQVTLRCSSQSGHNTVSWYQQALGQGPQFIFQYYREEENGRGNFPPRFSGLQFPNYSSELNVNALELDDSALYLCASSLTGTRQETQYFGPGTRLLVL.

CDR3 DNA: TGTGCCAGCAGCTTGGCAGGGACTAGCCTCACAGATACGCAGTATTTT. It encodes CASSLAGTSLTDTQYF. This chain joins TRBV5-4 and TRBJ2-3; 9 bases map to TRBD2. The CDR3 has 16 amino acids. J was trimmed by 2 bases and V by 0 bases; bases with no gene match: 4. Germline lookup yields CDR1 SGHNT and CDR2 YYREEE (reference sequence).

DNA for the CDR3: TGTGCCAGCAGTTACTCGCAGCGAGCCTCTGGAAACACCATATATTTT. Its translation is CASSYSQRASGNTIYF. The chain combines TRBV6-5 with TRBJ1-3, with D hard to call. The V and J ends lost 0 bases and 0 bases respectively, with 9 bases between them. Per the germline V gene, CDR1 is MNHEY and CDR2 is SVGAGI. The CDR3 covers 16 residues.

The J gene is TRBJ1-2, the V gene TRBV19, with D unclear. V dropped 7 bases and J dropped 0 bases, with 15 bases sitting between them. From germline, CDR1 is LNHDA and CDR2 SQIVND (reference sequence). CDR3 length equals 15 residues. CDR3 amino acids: CASTNAAGTNYGYTF. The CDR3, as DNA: TGTGCCAGTACTAACGCGGCCGGGACTAACTATGGCTACACCTTC.